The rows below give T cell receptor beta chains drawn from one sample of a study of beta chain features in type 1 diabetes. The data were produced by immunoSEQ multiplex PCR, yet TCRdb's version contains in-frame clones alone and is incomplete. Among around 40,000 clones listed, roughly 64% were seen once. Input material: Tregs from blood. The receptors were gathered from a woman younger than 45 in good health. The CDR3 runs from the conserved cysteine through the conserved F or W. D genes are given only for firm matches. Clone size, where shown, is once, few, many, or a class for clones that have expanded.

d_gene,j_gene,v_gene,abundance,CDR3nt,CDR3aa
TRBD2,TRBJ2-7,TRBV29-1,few,TGCAGCGTTTTGATTTATCTGGGACTAGCGGGAGGCGTTCATCAGTACTTC,CSVLIYLGLAGGVHQYF
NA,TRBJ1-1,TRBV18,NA,TGTGCCAGCTCAATCGGTACAGGGAAGAACACTGAAGCTTTCTTT,CASSIGTGKNTEAFF
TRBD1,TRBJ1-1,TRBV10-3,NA,TGTGCCACTCAGGGACAGGGGGCAGCGGGTACTGAAGCTTTCTTT,CATQGQGAAGTEAFF
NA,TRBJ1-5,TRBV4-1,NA,TGCGCCAGCAGCCAAGATTGGGGGGGCATAGGCAATCAGCCCCAGCATTTT,CASSQDWGGIGNQPQHF
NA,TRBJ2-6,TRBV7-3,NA,TGTGCCAGCAGCAGACCGGGGATCTCTGGGGCCAACGTCCTGACTTTC,CASSRPGISGANVLTF
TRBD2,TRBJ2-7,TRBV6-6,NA,TGTGCCACCGGGACTAGCGGGAGGGCCTACGAGCAGTACTTC,CATGTSGRAYEQYF
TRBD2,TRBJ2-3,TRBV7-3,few,TGTGCCAGCAGCCCAACCCCTAGCGGGGCGTCAGATACGCAGTATTTT,CASSPTPSGASDTQYF
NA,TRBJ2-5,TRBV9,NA,TGTGCCAGCAGCGTAGGGCGGGTTGAAGAGACCCAGTACTTC,CASSVGRVEETQYF
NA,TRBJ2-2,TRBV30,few,TGTGCCTGGAGTGTACACAGGGACACCGGGGAGCTGTTTTTT,CAWSVHRDTGELFF
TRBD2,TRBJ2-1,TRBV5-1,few,TGCGCCAGCAAGGGCAATAGCGGGATAGGAAATGAGCAGTTCTTC,CASKGNSGIGNEQFF
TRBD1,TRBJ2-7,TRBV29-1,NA,TGCAGCGTTACTGTAACAGGGACAGGCGAGCAGTACTTC,CSVTVTGTGEQYF
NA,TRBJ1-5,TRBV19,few,TGTGCCAGTAGAAAACACAGGGCCAATAATCAGCCCCAGCATTTT,CASRKHRANNQPQHF
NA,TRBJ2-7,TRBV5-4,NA,TGTGCCAGCAGCTTGTTCTTAGATCCCTACGAGCAGTACTTC,CASSLFLDPYEQYF
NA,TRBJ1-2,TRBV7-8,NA,TGTGCCAGCAGCTTAGTAGCTCTCTATGGCTACACCTTC,CASSLVALYGYTF
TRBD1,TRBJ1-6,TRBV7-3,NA,TGTGCCAGCAGCTCGGGACAGTCGGACGGCTCACCCCTCCACTTT,CASSSGQSDGSPLHF
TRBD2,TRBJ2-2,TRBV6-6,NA,TGTGCCAGCAGTTACGGATTAGCGGGAGTATCTGGGGAGCTGTTTTTT,CASSYGLAGVSGELFF
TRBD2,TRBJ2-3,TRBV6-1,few,TGTGCCAGCAGTGAAGCAGGTAGCGGGAGGGCAGCAGATACGCAGTATTTT,CASSEAGSGRAADTQYF
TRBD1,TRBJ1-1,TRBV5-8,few,TGTGCCAGCAGCTTAAGACAGGGGGCGGAAGCTTTCTTT,CASSLRQGAEAFF
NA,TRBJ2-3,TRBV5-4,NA,TGTGCCAGCAGCTCCCAACTAGACCGAGGGGATACGCAGTATTTT,CASSSQLDRGDTQYF
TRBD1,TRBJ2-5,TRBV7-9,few,TGTGCCAGCAGCTTTCTTCCGGCCAGGGGGCTAACAGAGACCCAGTACTTC,CASSFLPARGLTETQYF
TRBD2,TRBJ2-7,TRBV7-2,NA,TGTGCCAGCACCACCGGACTAGCGGGAGTCCCCTACGAGCAGTACTTC,CASTTGLAGVPYEQYF
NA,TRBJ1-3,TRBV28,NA,TGTGCCAGCAGTTTGTCCGGGGTTGTCGGAAACACCATATATTTT,CASSLSGVVGNTIYF
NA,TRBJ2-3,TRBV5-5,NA,TGTGCCAGCAGCTTGGACAGGGCCACAGATACGCAGTATTTT,CASSLDRATDTQYF
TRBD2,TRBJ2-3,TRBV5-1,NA,TGCGCCAGCAGCTTCCTAGCGGGTTCCACAGATACGCAGTATTTT,CASSFLAGSTDTQYF
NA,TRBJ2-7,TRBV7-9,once,TGTGCCAGCAGCTCCTACCCGGGACATCCCTTTAACTCCTACGAGCAGTACTTC,CASSSYPGHPFNSYEQYF
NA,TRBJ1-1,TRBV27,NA,TGTGCCAGCAGGAAGGGACAATCGAACACTGAAGCTTTCTTT,CASRKGQSNTEAFF
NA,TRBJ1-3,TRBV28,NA,TGTGCCAGCAGTCCCCCCCAGGGGTCTGGAAACACCATATATTTT,CASSPPQGSGNTIYF
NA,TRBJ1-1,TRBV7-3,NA,TGTGCCAGCAGCTTAAAAGGAGGGAACACTGAAGCTTTCTTT,CASSLKGGNTEAFF
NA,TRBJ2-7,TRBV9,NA,TGTGCCAGCAGCGTGTTGTGGGACTCAAGCTCCTACGAGCAGTACTTC,CASSVLWDSSSYEQYF
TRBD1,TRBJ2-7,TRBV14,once,TGTGCCAGCAGTCCGAGGACAGGTGTGCTAGAGCAGTACTTC,CASSPRTGVLEQYF
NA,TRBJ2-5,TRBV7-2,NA,TGTGCCAGCAGCTTATCTCTAAGTGGAGAGACCCAGTACTTC,CASSLSLSGETQYF
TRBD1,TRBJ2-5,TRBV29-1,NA,TGCAGCGTCGCCGATAGGACAGGGGGCGGAGGAGAGACCCAGTACTTC,CSVADRTGGGGETQYF
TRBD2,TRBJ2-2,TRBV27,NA,TGTGCCAGCAGTTCCCGGCGGGGAGCGGGGGACACCGGGGAGCTGTTTTTT,CASSSRRGAGDTGELFF
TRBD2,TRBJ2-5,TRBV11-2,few,TGTGCCAGCAGCTTAGGGGCTAGCGGGCCGTACCAAGAGACCCAGTACTTC,CASSLGASGPYQETQYF
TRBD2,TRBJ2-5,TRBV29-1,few,TGCAGCGTTCGAGCGGGGGGCCGGGAGACCCAGTACTTC,CSVRAGGRETQYF
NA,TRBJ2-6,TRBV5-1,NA,TGCGCCAGCAGCATACAGGGTACTGGGGCCAACGTCCTGACTTTC,CASSIQGTGANVLTF
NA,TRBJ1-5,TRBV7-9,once,TGTGCCAGCAGCTTAGGGGGGCCAGGAATGAGCAATCAGCCCCAGCATTTT,CASSLGGPGMSNQPQHF
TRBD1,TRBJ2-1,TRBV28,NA,TGTGCCAGCAGTACAGGGGGCATTGGAAATGAGCAGTTCTTC,CASSTGGIGNEQFF
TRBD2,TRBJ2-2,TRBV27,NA,TGTGCCAGCAGTTGGGCTAGCGGCGAGGGTGGGGAGCTGTTTTTT,CASSWASGEGGELFF
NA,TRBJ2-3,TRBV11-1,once,TGTGCCAGCAGCTTACAGGGTTGGGGCACAGATACGCAGTATTTT,CASSLQGWGTDTQYF
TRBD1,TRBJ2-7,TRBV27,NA,TGTGCCAGCAGCCCTCTGGGACAGTCCTACGAGCAGTACTTC,CASSPLGQSYEQYF